These 25 T cell receptor beta chains came from one sample sequenced in a study of response to subunit inactivated influenza vaccine. Each CDR3 protein is one row after TCRdb ran MiXCR on the RT-PCR reads. The table shows around 570,000 distinct CDR3 sequences, with 6% to 9% occurring only once. The sample in question was PBMCs from blood, obtained around 2 years after vaccination. All receptors come from a man aged 45 to 75 who received an inactivated influenza vaccine.

The V gene is TRBV20-1, the J gene TRBJ2-7, with TRBD1 matching 10 bases. Germline values: CDR1 DFQATT, CDR2 SNEGSKA (reference sequence). V trimming: 5 bases; J trimming: 2 bases; junction bases outside the gene matches: 3. This CDR3 has 13 residues. The CDR3 here is CSAGQGVAYEQYF. The DNA for the CDR3 is TGCAGTGCTGGACAGGGGGTTGCCTACGAGCAGTACTTC.

This clonotype turned up a few times. V usage is TRBV20-1 and J usage is TRBJ2-4; D might be TRBD1 or TRBD2, each matching 5 bases. Per the germline V gene, CDR1 is DFQATT and CDR2 is SNEGSKA (reference sequence). Trimming removed 3 bases from V and 11 bases from J, with 8 bases in between. CDR3 length: 10 residues. The CDR3 region is CSASKGLQYF. The DNA of the CDR3 is TGCAGTGCTAGCAAGGGACTTCAGTACTTC.

The table lists this clonotype with many counts. The rearrangement links TRBV5-1 to TRBJ2-2; a possible D gene is TRBD2 (7 bases). The CDR3 extends over 14 amino acids. Germline V gene lookup returns CDR1 SGHRS and CDR2 YFSETQ. The germline V and J ends were trimmed by 2 bases and 5 bases, with 10 bases remaining between them. For the CDR3, the DNA is TGCGCCAGCAGCTTACAGGGAGGGACCGGGGAGCTGTTTTTT. This gives the protein CASSLQGGTGELFF.

The chain uses TRBV20-1 and TRBJ1-2; TRBD1 agrees at 7 bases. J lost 2 bases, V lost 6 bases, and 3 bases had no gene match. Germline lookup yields CDR1 DFQATT and CDR2 SNEGSKA (reference sequence). This CDR3 spans 12 amino acids. This chain's CDR3 is CSARQGNYGYTF. In DNA form, the CDR3 reads TGCAGTGCGCGACAGGGCAACTATGGCTACACCTTC.

There are a few counts of this clonotype. The V and J genes are TRBV5-1 and TRBJ2-5, with 7 bases fitting TRBD2. After removal of 0 bases from V and 5 bases from J, the junction contained 16 bases not matched to a gene. There are 18 residues in the CDR3. The V gene's germline CDR1 is SGHRS and CDR2 YFSETQ. In nucleotides, the CDR3 is TGCGCCAGCAGCTTGGGCGGTACGAACGGGAGGCCGGGTGAGACCCAGTACTTC. It specifies CASSLGGTNGRPGETQYF.

The genes are TRBV1 and TRBJ2-1; the D call of TRBD2 is as the table states it, not checked on the DNA. TRBV1 is noted as a pseudogene. The CDR3 is made up of 18 amino acids. The CDR3, as DNA: TGTGCCAGCAGGCCGGGACTAGCGGGAGGGCCAAAATACAATGAGCAGTTCTTC. Amino acids: CASRPGLAGGPKYNEQFF.

This clonotype turned up a few times. The chain employs TRBV12-3 or TRBV12-4 and TRBJ2-5; weak D call: TRBD1 (6 bases). V lost 2 bases, J lost 1 base, and 11 bases lay in between. The CDR3 runs to 15 residues. DNA for the CDR3: TGTGCCAGCAGTTTAACAGGGCTATCCCAAGAGACCCAGTACTTC. Translating it yields CASSLTGLSQETQYF.

This clonotype was seen at least ten times. CDR3 nucleotides: TGCGCCAGCAGCCAAGCGGGTTATGGCTACACCTTC. Translated, it gives CASSQAGYGYTF. The chain recombines TRBV4-3 with TRBJ1-2; D not certain. The V and J ends lost 1 base and 5 bases respectively, with 5 bases between them. Germline CDR1 and CDR2: LGHNA and YSLEER. This CDR3 is 12 amino acids long.

The sample holds many counts of this clonotype. One end of the junction varies from germline; a read error may be responsible. The chain has TRBV5-1 and TRBJ1-1; possible D gene TRBD1, 5 bases. The CDR3 extends over 13 amino acids. Per the germline V gene, CDR1 is SGHRS and CDR2 is YFSETQ. CDR3 nucleotide sequence: TGTGCCAGCAGCCAGGGATTGAACACTGAAGCTTTCTTT. Protein product: CASSQGLNTEAFF.

The chain uses TRBV20-1 and TRBJ2-1; D is unclear. The CDR3 is made up of 12 amino acids. The ends were cut back, 4 bases at V and 3 bases at J, with 7 bases in the middle. Germline assignment: CDR1 DFQATT and CDR2 SNEGSKA (reference sequence). The CDR3 reads CSAIGFYNEQFF. CDR3 bases: TGCAGTGCTATAGGTTTCTACAATGAGCAGTTCTTC.

The chain links TRBV12-3 or TRBV12-4 to TRBJ1-3; no definite D call. The V end was cut by 4 bases, the J end by 7 bases, with 17 bases between. The CDR3 is 15 amino acids. This CDR3 reads CASSSRESYRNTIYF. CDR3 DNA sequence: TGTGCCAGCAGTTCCCGGGAGTCTTACCGGAACACCATATATTTT.

Ten or more counts support this clonotype. This chain joins TRBV7-9 and TRBJ2-7; D is perhaps TRBD2 (6 bases). In germline, CDR1 is SEHNR, CDR2 FQNEAQ (reference sequence). V lost 5 bases and J 4 bases, leaving 9 bases between the germline ends. The CDR3 is made up of 12 amino acids. The CDR3 loop is CASSPSVYEQYF. CDR3 in DNA: TGTGCCAGCAGCCCTAGCGTATACGAGCAGTACTTC.

This clonotype was observed at least ten times. This chain links TRBV12-3 or TRBV12-4 with TRBJ2-3; TRBD1 might be the D (5 bases). Deletions cut 3 bases from V and 6 bases from J, with 13 bases between. This CDR3 contains 14 residues. As DNA, the CDR3 is TGTGCCAGCAGTTTCGCCAGGGTCACCGATACGCAGTATTTT. Protein sequence: CASSFARVTDTQYF.

This clonotype was found a few times. V and J are TRBV20-1 and TRBJ2-5; D possibly corresponds to TRBD2 (6 bases). There are 11 residues in the CDR3. The germline CDR1 and CDR2 sequences are DFQATT and SNEGSKA (reference sequence). V was cut by 7 bases and J by 0 bases, with 6 bases left in between. CDR3 protein: CSGDYQETQYF. CDR3 sequence (DNA): TGCAGTGGGGACTACCAAGAGACCCAGTACTTC.

The chain recombines TRBV29-1 with TRBJ2-2; D is possibly TRBD2 (5 bases). The CDR3 is 13 residues long. V lost 1 base to trimming and J lost 7 bases, with 10 bases between them. In germline, CDR1 is SQVTM, CDR2 ANQGSEA. CDR3 residues: CSVEGGPSGELFF. The CDR3 bases are TGCAGCGTTGAAGGAGGGCCCAGCGGGGAGCTGTTTTTT.

V and J are TRBV6-2 or TRBV6-3 and TRBJ2-2; 9 bases match TRBD1. Germline loops: CDR1 MNHEY, CDR2 SVGEGT. This CDR3 comprises 15 residues. V was clipped by 6 bases and J by 0 bases; unmatched bases: 2. Here the CDR3 reads CASRRTGANTGELFF. For the CDR3, the DNA is TGTGCCAGCAGAAGGACAGGGGCGAACACCGGGGAGCTGTTTTTT.

This clonotype has at least ten counts. The V and J genes are TRBV7-9 and TRBJ2-3; weak D call: TRBD2 (6 bases). Between the trimmed V and J ends, which lost 5 bases and 3 bases, there was a span of 12 bases. CDR3 length equals 14 residues. Germline CDR1 reads SEHNR; CDR2 reads FQNEAQ (reference sequence). The CDR3 here is CASSPRLVTDTQYF. DNA of the CDR3: TGTGCCAGCAGCCCCAGACTAGTAACAGATACGCAGTATTTT.

This clonotype was seen a single time. The chain couples TRBV5-1 to TRBJ2-5, with 12 bases that match TRBD1. CDR1 and CDR2 (germline): SGHRS, YFSETQ. J gave up 4 bases and V 4 bases, and 8 bases lay outside the gene matches. This CDR3 has 16 amino acids. CDR3 nucleotide sequence: TGCGCCAGCAGCCTCGGGGACAGGGGGCGCGGAGAGACCCAGTACTTC. The encoded protein is CASSLGDRGRGETQYF.

In this sample, this clonotype turned up a few times. V usage is TRBV7-9 and J usage is TRBJ2-2; TRBD2 aligns across 7 bases. V shed 5 bases, J shed 2 bases, and the junction held 11 bases outside the gene matches. CDR3 length equals 17 residues. The germline CDR1 and CDR2 sequences are SEHNR and FQNEAQ (reference sequence). This CDR3 is CASSTHASGVNTGELFF. CDR3 DNA: TGTGCCAGCAGCACCCACGCTAGCGGAGTAAACACCGGGGAGCTGTTTTTT.

There are many counts of this clonotype. The V gene is TRBV27, the J gene TRBJ2-3, with D perhaps being TRBD1 or TRBD2 (5 bases each). This CDR3 spans 13 amino acids. Germline CDR1 reads MNHEY; CDR2 reads SMNVEV (reference sequence). The V and J ends lost 1 base and 5 bases respectively, with 7 bases between them. The CDR3 region is CASSLLGVDTQYF. For the CDR3, the DNA is TGTGCCAGCAGTTTATTGGGGGTAGATACGCAGTATTTT.

This clonotype has a count of ten or more. The CDR3 reads CASTGQGDTEAFF. CDR3 in DNA: TGTGCCAGCACCGGACAGGGGGACACTGAAGCTTTCTTT. The chain joins TRBV7-9 to TRBJ1-1; 10 nucleotides align to TRBD1. Germline trimming cut 7 bases from V and 3 bases from J; bases unmatched to any gene: 2. The CDR3 is 13 amino acids. Germline V CDR1 and CDR2: SEHNR, FQNEAQ (reference sequence).

This clonotype was detected only a few times. The chain has TRBV5-6 and TRBJ2-7, with D unclear. V was shortened by 2 bases and J by 0 bases, with 6 bases between the two germline ends. CDR1 SGHDT and CDR2 YYEEEE come from the germline V gene. The CDR3 totals 13 residues. The CDR3 loop is CASSFPHSYEQYF. CDR3 nucleotide sequence: TGTGCCAGCAGCTTTCCTCACTCCTACGAGCAGTACTTC.

This clonotype was detected a few times. V usage is TRBV29-1 and J usage is TRBJ2-1; 10 nucleotides align to TRBD2. This CDR3 has 16 amino acids. Germline V gene sequence: CDR1 SQVTM, CDR2 ANQGSEA. J lost 2 bases, V lost 3 bases, and 7 bases had no gene match. CDR3 amino acids: CSVDLAGVGAYNEQFF. For the CDR3, the DNA is TGCAGCGTTGACCTAGCGGGAGTAGGTGCCTACAATGAGCAGTTCTTC.

V usage is TRBV20-1 and J usage is TRBJ2-5, with 9 bases lining up with TRBD2. There are 15 residues in the CDR3. Germline trimming cut 2 bases from V and 0 bases from J; bases unmatched to any gene: 4. CDR1 is DFQATT, CDR2 SNEGSKA, per germline (reference sequence). The CDR3 region is CSARNSGSYQETQYF. For the CDR3, the DNA is TGCAGTGCTAGAAATAGCGGGAGCTACCAAGAGACCCAGTACTTC.

This clonotype was observed once. A much more abundant neighbour one base away suggests this may be a read error. CDR3 protein: CATGDITGPNNEQFF. The CDR3 DNA sequence: TGTGCCACCGGTGATATAACTGGTCCGAACAATGAGCAGTTCTTC. The chain uses TRBV24-1 and TRBJ2-1; D ambiguous. This CDR3 spans 15 amino acids. CDR1 is KGHDR, CDR2 SFDVKD, per germline.